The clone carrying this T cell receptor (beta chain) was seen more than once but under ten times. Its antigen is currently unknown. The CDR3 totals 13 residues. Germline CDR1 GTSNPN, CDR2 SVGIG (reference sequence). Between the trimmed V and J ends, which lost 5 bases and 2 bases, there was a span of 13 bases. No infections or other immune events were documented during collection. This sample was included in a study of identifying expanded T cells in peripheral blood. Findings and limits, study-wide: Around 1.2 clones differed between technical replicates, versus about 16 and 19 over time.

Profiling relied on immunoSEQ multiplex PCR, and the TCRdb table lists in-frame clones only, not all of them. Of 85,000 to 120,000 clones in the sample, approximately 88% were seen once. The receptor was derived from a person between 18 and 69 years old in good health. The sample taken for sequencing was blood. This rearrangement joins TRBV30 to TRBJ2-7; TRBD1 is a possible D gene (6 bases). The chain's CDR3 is CAWSEQGPYEQYF. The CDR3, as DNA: TGTGCCTGGTCTGAACAGGGTCCCTACGAGCAGTACTTC.